One sample yielded the 21 T cell receptor beta chains listed below, sequenced in a study of cytomegalovirus exposure and HLA in healthy donors. PCR amplification relied on 60 Vbeta primers (plus 13 Jbeta primers). TCRdb's copy holds only in-frame clones and misses some; the assay was immunoSEQ multiplex PCR. The table lists 150,000 to 200,000 clones, roughly 71% of them singletons. The material sequenced was PBMCs. The source is a girl between 5 and 17 years old in good health and CMV-seronegative.

The chain uses TRBV19 and TRBJ1-2, with a tentative D call TRBD1 (5 bases). V lost 4 bases and J lost 3, with 15 bases in between. The germline CDR1 and CDR2 sequences are LNHDA and SQIVND (reference sequence). This CDR3 is built from 15 residues. This chain's CDR3 is CASSTYRIQYYGYTF. CDR3 nucleotide sequence: TGTGCCAGTAGTACGTACAGGATCCAATACTATGGCTACACCTTC.

The table lists this clone with a few counts. V gene TRBV5-4 combines with J gene TRBJ1-6, with TRBD1 identical over 7 bases. The V gene end was trimmed by 4 bases and the J gene end by 7 bases; junction bases not matched to a gene: 8. Germline V gives CDR1 SGHNT, CDR2 YYREEE (reference sequence). The CDR3 is made up of 15 amino acids. CDR3 residues: CASSRGTATNSPLHF. CDR3 coding DNA: TGTGCCAGCAGCAGAGGGACAGCTACCAATTCACCCCTCCACTTT.

The chain carries TRBV19 and TRBJ1-5; 7 positions match TRBD1. V lost 7 bases and J lost 5; bases outside the gene matches: 11. Germline V gene lookup returns CDR1 LNHDA and CDR2 SQIVND (reference sequence). The CDR3 contains 15 residues. The CDR3 here is CASNRQGTSDQPQHF. CDR3 in DNA: TGTGCCAGTAATAGACAGGGAACTTCCGATCAGCCCCAGCATTTT.

The gene calls are TRBV7-9 and TRBJ1-3; TRBD1 aligns across 9 bases. Germline values: CDR1 SEHNR, CDR2 FQNEAQ (reference sequence). This CDR3 is built from 15 residues. The ends lost 4 bases at V and 4 bases at J; junction bases unmatched: 5. The CDR3 nucleotides read TGTGCCAGCAGCTCCGAGGGACAGGGCGGAAACACCATATATTTT. Translating gives CASSSEGQGGNTIYF.

This chain joins TRBV6-5 and TRBJ1-2, with D possibly being TRBD1 (6 bases). The germline V gene encodes CDR1 MNHEY and CDR2 SVGAGI. Trimming pared 5 bases from V and 4 bases from J, leaving 14 bases between. The CDR3 consists of 14 residues. CDR3 loop: CASSPGVSGYGYTF. Here the CDR3 DNA reads TGTGCCAGCAGTCCAGGGGTTTCGGGCTATGGCTACACCTTC.

Comment on this clone: Germline is not matched at one junction end, which may reflect a read error. The same CDR3 is also encoded by other DNA sequences in this sample. The chain recombines TRBV11-2 with TRBJ2-7, with 7 bases matching TRBD1. The CDR3 consists of 14 residues. Germline V CDR1 and CDR2: SGHAT, FQNNGV. The CDR3 sequence is CASSPGQSNYEQYF. For the CDR3, the DNA is TGTGCCAGCAGCCCGGGACAGTCGAACTACGAGCAATACTTC.

With respect to this clone: Other DNA sequences within the sample encode an identical CDR3. This chain connects TRBV6-1 to TRBJ2-5; 9 bases map to TRBD2. The CDR3 runs to 18 residues. Germline V gene data show CDR1 as MNHNS and CDR2 as SASEGT. J gave up 0 bases and V 2 bases, and 10 bases lay outside the gene matches. The CDR3 loop reads CASSELGGSGGYQETQYF. In DNA, the CDR3 is TGTGCCAGCAGTGAACTCGGCGGAAGCGGGGGGTACCAAGAGACCCAGTACTTC.

The rearrangement links TRBV29-1 to TRBJ1-4; no firm D call. Between the trimmed V and J ends, which lost 4 bases and 7 bases, there was a span of 10 bases. Looked up from germline, CDR1 is SQVTM and CDR2 is ANQGSEA. This CDR3 region has 12 residues. The CDR3 DNA follows: TGCAGCGTTGTTAGCGGGGTTGAAAAACTGTTTTTT. It encodes CSVVSGVEKLFF.

V usage is TRBV5-1 and J usage is TRBJ2-1; D call uncertain. V was shortened by 2 bases and J by 8 bases, with 8 bases between the two germline ends. The CDR3 sequence is 12 residues long. CDR1 and CDR2 (germline): SGHRS, YFSETQ. CDR3 DNA: TGCGCCAGCAGCTTTTTAGTGGATGAGCAGTTCTTC. Its protein is CASSFLVDEQFF.

The J gene is TRBJ2-4, the V gene TRBV6-6, with a weak D call TRBD2 (5 bases). The ends were cut back, 5 bases at V and 0 bases at J, with 11 bases in the middle. This CDR3 contains 15 residues. The germline V gene encodes CDR1 MNHNY and CDR2 SVGAGI (reference sequence). CDR3 coding DNA: TGTGCCAGCAGTGGTCGGGGTTTAGCCAAAAACATTCAGTACTTC. Its translation is CASSGRGLAKNIQYF.

In this sample, this clone turned up a few times. The chain combines TRBV7-9 with TRBJ1-2; 7 nucleotides align to TRBD1. J lost 4 bases, V lost 3 bases, and 5 bases had no gene match. Germline V CDR1 and CDR2: SEHNR, FQNEAQ (reference sequence). The CDR3 totals 14 residues. CDR3 residues: CASSFGDSLYGYTF. The CDR3 DNA sequence: TGTGCCAGCAGCTTCGGGGACAGCCTCTATGGCTACACCTTC.

This clone was seen only a few times. The chain employs TRBV6-1 and TRBJ1-2, with 9 nucleotides matching TRBD1. The ends lost 1 base at V and 8 bases at J; junction bases unmatched: 5. CDR1 is MNHNS and CDR2 is SASEGT in the germline V gene. CDR3 length equals 14 residues. The CDR3 is CASSEDGTGYGYTF. The CDR3 coding sequence is TGTGCCAGCAGTGAAGACGGGACAGGGTACGGCTACACCTTC.

J is TRBJ1-5 and V is TRBV7-9; no clear D. The V gene lost 5 bases and the J gene lost 4 bases, with 18 bases spanning the gap. The CDR3 runs 16 residues. Germline V CDR1 and CDR2: SEHNR, FQNEAQ (reference sequence). The CDR3 sequence is CASSLTRATGNQPQHF. In DNA, the CDR3 is TGTGCCAGCAGCCTAACGAGGGCGACGGGGAATCAGCCCCAGCATTTT.

This sequence joins TRBV28 and TRBJ2-7, with 7 bases that match TRBD2. This CDR3 spans 11 amino acids. Germline V lookup: CDR1 MDHEN, CDR2 SYDVKM. Trimming removed 5 bases from V and 7 bases from J; junction bases left unmatched: 2. CDR3: CASSPGGEQYF. The CDR3 DNA follows: TGTGCCAGCAGTCCCGGGGGGGAGCAGTACTTC.

V gene TRBV25-1 combines with J gene TRBJ2-3, with 7 bases matching TRBD1. The ends lost 3 bases at V and 3 bases at J; junction bases unmatched: 6. The CDR3 spans 15 residues. Germline loops: CDR1 MGHDK, CDR2 SYGVNS. This CDR3 is CASSERLTGTDTQYF. The CDR3 nucleotides read TGTGCCAGCAGTGAGCGTCTGACAGGGACAGATACGCAGTATTTT.

The chain carries TRBV18 and TRBJ2-7; D gene uncertain. The CDR3 is 12 amino acids. CDR1 and CDR2 (germline): KGHSH, LQKENI. The V gene lost 4 bases and the J gene lost 2 bases, with 6 bases spanning the gap. DNA of the CDR3: TGTGCCAGCTCACGAACGGCCTACGAGCAGTACTTC. This sequence encodes CASSRTAYEQYF.

This rearrangement joins TRBV25-1 to TRBJ1-2; D ambiguous. This CDR3 region has 14 residues. Germline CDR1 and CDR2: MGHDK and SYGVNS. V dropped 6 bases and J dropped 0 bases, with 11 bases sitting between them. CDR3 protein: CASRAPYPNYGYTF. The CDR3 bases are TGTGCCAGCAGGGCACCTTACCCTAACTATGGCTACACCTTC.

The chain uses TRBV5-1 and TRBJ1-5; the D is unclear. Germline CDR1 SGHRS, CDR2 YFSETQ. Trimming pared 4 bases from V and 3 bases from J, leaving 8 bases between. The CDR3 has 13 residues. CDR3 loop: CASSRDTNQPQHF. In nucleotides, the CDR3 is TGCGCCAGCAGCCGGGATACCAATCAGCCCCAGCATTTT. The variable domain in full, with the rest retrieved from reference TRBV5-1 and TRBJ1-5, is KAGVTQTPRYLIKTRGQQVTLSCSPISGHRSVSWYQQTPGQGLQFLFEYFSETQRNKGNFPGRFSGRQFSNSRSEMNVSTLELGDSALYLCASSRDTNQPQHFGDGTRLSIL.

The gene calls are TRBV7-2 and TRBJ1-4, with 10 bases that match TRBD1. In germline, CDR1 is SGHTA, CDR2 FQGNSA. The CDR3 loop spans 15 amino acids. The V and J ends lost 5 bases and 5 bases, in that order; junction bases with no gene match: 5. Written as DNA, the CDR3 is TGTGCCAGCAGCCTACGGACAGGGGGGAATGAAAAACTGTTTTTT. Translation gives CASSLRTGGNEKLFF.

A note on this clone: Other DNA sequences of this sample code for an identical CDR3. This chain joins TRBV7-9 and TRBJ1-5, with D uncertain. CDR1 is SEHNR and CDR2 is FQNEAQ in the germline V gene (reference sequence). V lost 1 base and J 2 bases, leaving 6 bases between the germline ends. The CDR3 length is 14 residues. The CDR3 DNA is TGTGCCAGCAGCTTAGGCCAGGGCAATCAGCCCCAGCATTTT. This gives the protein CASSLGQGNQPQHF.

This clone was counted between two and nine times. The chain's CDR3 is CASSPSQGVGYTF. As DNA, the CDR3 is TGTGCCAGCAGTCCCTCGCAGGGGGTCGGCTACACCTTC. The chain joins TRBV27 to TRBJ1-2, with 7 bases lining up with TRBD1. CDR3 length equals 13 residues. The junction had 8 bases not matched to a gene; V was cut back by 5 bases and J by 8 bases. Per the germline V gene, CDR1 is MNHEY and CDR2 is SMNVEV (reference sequence).